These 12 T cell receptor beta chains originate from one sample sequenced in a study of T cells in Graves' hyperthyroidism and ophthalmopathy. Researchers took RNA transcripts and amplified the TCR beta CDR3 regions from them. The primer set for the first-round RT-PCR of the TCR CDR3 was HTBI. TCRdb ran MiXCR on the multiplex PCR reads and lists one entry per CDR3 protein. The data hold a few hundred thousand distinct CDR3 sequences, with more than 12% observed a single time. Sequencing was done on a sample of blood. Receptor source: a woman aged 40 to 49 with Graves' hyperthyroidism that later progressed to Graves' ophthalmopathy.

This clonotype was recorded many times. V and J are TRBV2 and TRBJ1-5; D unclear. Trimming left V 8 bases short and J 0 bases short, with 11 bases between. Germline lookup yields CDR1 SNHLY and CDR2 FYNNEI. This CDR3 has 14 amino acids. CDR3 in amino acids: CASSYRYSNQPQHF. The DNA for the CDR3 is TGTGCCAGCTCCTACAGATATAGCAATCAGCCCCAGCATTTT.

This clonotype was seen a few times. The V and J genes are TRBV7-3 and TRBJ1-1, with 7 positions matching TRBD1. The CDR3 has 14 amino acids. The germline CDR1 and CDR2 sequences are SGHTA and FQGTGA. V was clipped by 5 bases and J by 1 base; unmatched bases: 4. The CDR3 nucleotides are TGTGCCAGCAGCCCACAGGGGTCGAACACTGAAGCTTTCTTT. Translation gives CASSPQGSNTEAFF.

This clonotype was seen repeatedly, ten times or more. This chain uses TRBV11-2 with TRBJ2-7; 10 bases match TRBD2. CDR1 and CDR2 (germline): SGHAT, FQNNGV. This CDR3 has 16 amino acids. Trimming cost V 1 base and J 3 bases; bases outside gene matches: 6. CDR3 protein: CASSLGPSGSYYEQYF. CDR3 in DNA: TGTGCCAGCAGCTTAGGCCCTAGCGGGAGTTACTACGAGCAGTACTTC.

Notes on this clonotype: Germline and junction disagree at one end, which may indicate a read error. In DNA, the CDR3 is TGTGCGAGCAGTTTTCCCGACCTGGAGGCTGGAGAGAGCCAGTACTTC. Residues: CASSFPDLEAGESQYF. V usage is TRBV12-3 or TRBV12-4 and J usage is TRBJ2-5; D possibly corresponds to TRBD2 (5 bases). CDR3 length equals 16 residues.

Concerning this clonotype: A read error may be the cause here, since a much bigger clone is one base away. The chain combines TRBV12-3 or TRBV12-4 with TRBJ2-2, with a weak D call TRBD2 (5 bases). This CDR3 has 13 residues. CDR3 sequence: CATSSAVTGELFF. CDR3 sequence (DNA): TGTGCCACCAGTAGCGCGGTTACCGGGGAGCTGTTTTTT.

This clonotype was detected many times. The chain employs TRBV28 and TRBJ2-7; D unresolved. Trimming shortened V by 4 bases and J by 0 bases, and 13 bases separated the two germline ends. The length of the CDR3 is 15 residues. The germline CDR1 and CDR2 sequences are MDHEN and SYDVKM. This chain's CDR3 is CASSYLGAHSYEQYF. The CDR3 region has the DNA TGTGCCAGCAGTTATCTAGGCGCACACTCCTACGAGCAGTACTTC.

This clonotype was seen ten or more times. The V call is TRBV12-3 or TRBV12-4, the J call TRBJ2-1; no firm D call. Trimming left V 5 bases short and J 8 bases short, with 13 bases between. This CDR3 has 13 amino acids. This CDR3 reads CASSRTNIYEQFF. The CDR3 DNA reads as TGTGCCAGCAGTAGAACTAATATCTATGAGCAGTTCTTC.

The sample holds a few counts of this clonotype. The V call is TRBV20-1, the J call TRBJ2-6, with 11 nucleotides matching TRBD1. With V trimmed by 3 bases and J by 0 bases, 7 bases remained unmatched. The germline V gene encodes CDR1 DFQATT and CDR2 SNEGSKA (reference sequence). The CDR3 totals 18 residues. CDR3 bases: TGCAGTGCTAGCCCGGACAGGGGGCTAAACTCTGGGGCCAACGTCCTGACTTTC. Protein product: CSASPDRGLNSGANVLTF.

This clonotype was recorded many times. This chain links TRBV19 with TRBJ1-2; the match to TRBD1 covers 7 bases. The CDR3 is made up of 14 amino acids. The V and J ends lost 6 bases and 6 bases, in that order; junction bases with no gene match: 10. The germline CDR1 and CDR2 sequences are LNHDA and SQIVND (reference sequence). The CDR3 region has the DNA TGTGCCAGTAGCAACCAGGGGGTAGGCCATGGCTACACCTTC. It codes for CASSNQGVGHGYTF. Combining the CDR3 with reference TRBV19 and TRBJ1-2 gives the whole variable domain DGGITQSPKYLFRKEGQNVTLSCEQNLNHDAMYWYRQDPGQGLRLIYYSQIVNDFQKGDIAEGYSVSREKKESFPLTVTSAQKNPTAFYLCASSNQGVGHGYTFGSGTRLTVV.

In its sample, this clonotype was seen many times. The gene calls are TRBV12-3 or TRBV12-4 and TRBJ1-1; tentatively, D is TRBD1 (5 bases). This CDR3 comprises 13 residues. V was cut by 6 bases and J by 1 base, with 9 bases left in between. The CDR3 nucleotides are TGTGCCAGCAGGAAAGGGGCGAACACTGAAGCTTTCTTT. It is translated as CASRKGANTEAFF.

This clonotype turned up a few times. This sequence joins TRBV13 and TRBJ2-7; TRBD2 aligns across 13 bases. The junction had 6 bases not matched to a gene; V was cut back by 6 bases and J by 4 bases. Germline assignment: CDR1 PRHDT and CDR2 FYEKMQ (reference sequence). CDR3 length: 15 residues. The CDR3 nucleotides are TGTGCCAGCAGTGACGGGACTAGCGGGACTTACGAGCAGTACTTC. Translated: CASSDGTSGTYEQYF. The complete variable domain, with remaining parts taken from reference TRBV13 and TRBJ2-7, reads AAGVIQSPRHLIKEKRETATLKCYPIPRHDTVYWYQQGPGQDPQFLISFYEKMQSDKGSIPDRFSAQQFSDYHSELNMSSLELGDSALYFCASSDGTSGTYEQYFGPGTRLTVT.

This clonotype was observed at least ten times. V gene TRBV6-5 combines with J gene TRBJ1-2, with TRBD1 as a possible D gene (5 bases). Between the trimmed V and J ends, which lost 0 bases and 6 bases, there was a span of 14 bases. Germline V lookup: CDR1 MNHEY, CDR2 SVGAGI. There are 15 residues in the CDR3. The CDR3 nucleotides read TGTGCCAGCAGTTACTCCGCAGGGCACGTAGATGGCTACACCTTC. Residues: CASSYSAGHVDGYTF.